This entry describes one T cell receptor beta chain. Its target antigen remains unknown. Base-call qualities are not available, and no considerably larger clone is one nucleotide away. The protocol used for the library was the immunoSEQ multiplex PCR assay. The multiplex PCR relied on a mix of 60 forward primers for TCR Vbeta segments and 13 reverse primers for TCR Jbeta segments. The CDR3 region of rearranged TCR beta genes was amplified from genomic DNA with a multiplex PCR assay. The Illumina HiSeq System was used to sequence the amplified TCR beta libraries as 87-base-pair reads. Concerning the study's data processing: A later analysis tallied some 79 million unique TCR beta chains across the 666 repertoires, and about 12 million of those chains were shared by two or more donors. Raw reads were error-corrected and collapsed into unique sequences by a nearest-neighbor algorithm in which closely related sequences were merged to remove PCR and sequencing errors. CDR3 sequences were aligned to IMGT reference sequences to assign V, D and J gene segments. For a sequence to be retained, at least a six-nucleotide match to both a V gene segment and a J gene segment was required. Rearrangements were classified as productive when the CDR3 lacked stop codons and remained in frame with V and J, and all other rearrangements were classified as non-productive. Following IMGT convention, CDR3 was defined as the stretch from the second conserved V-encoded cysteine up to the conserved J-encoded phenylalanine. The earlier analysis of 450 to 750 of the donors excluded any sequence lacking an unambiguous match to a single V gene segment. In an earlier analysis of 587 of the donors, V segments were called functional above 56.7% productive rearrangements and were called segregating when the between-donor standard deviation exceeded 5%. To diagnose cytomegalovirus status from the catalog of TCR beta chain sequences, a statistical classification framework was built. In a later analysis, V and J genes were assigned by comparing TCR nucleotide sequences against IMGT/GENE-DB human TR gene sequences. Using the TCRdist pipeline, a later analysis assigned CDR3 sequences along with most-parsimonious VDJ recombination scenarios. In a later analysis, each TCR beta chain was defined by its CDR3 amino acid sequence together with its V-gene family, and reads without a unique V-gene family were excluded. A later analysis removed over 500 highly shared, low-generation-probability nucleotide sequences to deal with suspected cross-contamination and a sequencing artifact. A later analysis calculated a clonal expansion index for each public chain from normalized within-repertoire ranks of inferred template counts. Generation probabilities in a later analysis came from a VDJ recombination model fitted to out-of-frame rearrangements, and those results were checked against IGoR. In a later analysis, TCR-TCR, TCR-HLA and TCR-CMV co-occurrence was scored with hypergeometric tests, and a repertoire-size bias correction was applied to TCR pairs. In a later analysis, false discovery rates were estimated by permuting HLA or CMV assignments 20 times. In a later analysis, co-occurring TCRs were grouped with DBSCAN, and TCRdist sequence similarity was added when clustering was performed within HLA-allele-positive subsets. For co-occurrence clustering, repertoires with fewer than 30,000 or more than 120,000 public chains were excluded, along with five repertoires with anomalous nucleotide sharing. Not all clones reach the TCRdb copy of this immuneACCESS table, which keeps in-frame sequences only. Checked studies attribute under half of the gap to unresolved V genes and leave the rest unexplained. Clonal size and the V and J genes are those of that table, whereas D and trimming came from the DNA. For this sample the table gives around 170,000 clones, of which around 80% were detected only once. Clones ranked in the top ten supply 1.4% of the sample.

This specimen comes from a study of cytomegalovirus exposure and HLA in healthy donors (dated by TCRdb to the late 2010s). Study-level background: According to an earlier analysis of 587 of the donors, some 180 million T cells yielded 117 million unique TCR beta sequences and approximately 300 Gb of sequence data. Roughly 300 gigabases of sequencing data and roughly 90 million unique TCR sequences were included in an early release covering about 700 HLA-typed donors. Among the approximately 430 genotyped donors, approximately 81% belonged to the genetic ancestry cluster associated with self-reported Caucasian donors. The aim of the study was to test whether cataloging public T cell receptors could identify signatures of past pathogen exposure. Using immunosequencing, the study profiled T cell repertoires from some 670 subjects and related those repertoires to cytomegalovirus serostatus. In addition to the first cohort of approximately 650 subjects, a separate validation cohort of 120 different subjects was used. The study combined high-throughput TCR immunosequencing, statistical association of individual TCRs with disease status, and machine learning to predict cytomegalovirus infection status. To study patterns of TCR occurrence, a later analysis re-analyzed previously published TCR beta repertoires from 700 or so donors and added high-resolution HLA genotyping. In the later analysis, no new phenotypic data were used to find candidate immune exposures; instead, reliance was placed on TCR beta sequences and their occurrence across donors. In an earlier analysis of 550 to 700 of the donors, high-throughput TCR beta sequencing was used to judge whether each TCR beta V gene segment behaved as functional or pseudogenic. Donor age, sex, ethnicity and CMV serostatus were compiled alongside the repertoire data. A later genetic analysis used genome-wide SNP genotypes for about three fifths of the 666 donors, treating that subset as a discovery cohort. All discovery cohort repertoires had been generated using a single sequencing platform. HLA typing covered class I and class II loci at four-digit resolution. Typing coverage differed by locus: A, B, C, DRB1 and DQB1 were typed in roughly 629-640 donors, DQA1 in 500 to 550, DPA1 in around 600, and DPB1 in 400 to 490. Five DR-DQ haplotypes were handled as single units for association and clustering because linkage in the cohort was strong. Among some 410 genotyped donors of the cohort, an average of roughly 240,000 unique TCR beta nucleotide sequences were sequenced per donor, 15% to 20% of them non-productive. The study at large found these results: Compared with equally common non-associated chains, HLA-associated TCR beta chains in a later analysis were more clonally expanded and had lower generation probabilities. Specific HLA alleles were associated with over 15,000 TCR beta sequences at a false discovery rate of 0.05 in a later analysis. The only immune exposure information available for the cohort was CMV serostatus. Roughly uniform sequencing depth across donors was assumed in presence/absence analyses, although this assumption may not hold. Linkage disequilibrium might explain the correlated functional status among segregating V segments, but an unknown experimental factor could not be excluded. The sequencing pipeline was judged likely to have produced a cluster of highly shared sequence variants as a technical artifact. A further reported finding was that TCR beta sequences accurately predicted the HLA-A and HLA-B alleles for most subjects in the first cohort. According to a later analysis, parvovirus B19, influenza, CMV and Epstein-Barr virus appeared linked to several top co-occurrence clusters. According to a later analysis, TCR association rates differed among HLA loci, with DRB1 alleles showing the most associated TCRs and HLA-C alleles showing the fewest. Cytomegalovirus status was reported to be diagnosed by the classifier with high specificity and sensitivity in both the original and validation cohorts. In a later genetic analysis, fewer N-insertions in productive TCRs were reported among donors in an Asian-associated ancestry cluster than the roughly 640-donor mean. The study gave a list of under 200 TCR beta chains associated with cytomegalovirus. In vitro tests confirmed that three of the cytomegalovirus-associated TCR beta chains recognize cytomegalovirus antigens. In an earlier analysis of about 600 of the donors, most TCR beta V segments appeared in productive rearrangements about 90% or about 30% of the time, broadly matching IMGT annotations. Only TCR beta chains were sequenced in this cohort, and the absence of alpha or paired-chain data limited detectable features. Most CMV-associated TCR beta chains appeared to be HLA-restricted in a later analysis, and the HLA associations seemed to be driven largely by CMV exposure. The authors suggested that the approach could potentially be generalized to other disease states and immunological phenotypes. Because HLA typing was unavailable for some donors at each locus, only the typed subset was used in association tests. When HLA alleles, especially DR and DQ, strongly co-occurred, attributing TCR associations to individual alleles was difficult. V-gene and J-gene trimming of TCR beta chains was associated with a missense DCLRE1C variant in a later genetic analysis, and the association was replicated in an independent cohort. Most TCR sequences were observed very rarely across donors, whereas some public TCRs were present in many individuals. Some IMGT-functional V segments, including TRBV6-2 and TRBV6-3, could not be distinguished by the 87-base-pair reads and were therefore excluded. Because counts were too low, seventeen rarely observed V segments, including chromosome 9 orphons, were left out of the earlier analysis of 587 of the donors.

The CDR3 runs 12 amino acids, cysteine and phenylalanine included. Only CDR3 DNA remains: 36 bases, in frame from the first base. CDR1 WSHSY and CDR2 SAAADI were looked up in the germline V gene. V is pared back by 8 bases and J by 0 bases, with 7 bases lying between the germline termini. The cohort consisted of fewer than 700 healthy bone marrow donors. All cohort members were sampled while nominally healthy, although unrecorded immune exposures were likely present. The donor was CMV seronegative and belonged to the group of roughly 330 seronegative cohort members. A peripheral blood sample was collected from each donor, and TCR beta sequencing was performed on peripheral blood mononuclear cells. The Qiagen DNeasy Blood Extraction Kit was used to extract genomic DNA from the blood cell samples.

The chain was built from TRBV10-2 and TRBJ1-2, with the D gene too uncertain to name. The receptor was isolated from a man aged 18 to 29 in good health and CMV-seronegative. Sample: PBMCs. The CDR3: CASQSSNYGYTF. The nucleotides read TGCGCCAGCCAGTCCTCTAACTATGGCTACACCTTC.